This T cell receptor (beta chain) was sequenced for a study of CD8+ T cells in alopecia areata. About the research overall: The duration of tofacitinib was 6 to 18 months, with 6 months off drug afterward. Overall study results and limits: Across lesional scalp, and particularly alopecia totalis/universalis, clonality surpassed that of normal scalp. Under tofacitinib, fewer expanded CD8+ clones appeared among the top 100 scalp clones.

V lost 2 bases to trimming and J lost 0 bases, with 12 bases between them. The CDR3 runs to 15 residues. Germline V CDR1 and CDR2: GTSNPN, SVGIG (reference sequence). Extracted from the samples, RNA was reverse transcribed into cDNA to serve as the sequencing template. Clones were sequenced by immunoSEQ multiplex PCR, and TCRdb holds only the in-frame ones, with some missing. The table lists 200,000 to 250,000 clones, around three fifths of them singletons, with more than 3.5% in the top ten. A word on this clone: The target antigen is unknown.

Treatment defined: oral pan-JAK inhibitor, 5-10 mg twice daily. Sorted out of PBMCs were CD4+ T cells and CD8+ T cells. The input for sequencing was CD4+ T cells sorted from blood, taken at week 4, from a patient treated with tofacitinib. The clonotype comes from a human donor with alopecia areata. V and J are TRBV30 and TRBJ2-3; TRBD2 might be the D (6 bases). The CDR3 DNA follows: TGTGCCTGGAGTTATGCGGGGATTAGCACAGATACGCAGTATTTT. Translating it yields CAWSYAGISTDTQYF.